This T cell receptor (beta chain) was profiled in a study of PD-1 blockade in mismatch repair-deficient tumors. The CDR3 has 15 residues. J lost 4 bases, V lost 2 bases, and 5 bases had no gene match. Germline CDR1 is SGHDN and CDR2 is FVKESK. With regard to this clone: Its target is unknown.

General study results and limits: Tumor-resident clones, often undetectable pretreatment in blood, expanded then contracted after pembrolizumab.

Sequencing was performed with immunoSEQ multiplex PCR; in TCRdb, only in-frame clones are kept and a portion is missing. The table has 3,500 to 4,000 clones, over 70% seen once. Sample time point: archival surgical resection tumor tissue. This TCR came from an adult with mismatch repair-deficient cancer. The sequences come from primary tumor tissue, collected from a patient treated with pembrolizumab. The chain links TRBV14 to TRBJ2-5; TRBD1 matches 9 bases. The CDR3 is CASSQNRGQGETQYF. DNA of the CDR3: TGTGCCAGCAGCCAAAACAGGGGGCAGGGAGAGACCCAGTACTTC.